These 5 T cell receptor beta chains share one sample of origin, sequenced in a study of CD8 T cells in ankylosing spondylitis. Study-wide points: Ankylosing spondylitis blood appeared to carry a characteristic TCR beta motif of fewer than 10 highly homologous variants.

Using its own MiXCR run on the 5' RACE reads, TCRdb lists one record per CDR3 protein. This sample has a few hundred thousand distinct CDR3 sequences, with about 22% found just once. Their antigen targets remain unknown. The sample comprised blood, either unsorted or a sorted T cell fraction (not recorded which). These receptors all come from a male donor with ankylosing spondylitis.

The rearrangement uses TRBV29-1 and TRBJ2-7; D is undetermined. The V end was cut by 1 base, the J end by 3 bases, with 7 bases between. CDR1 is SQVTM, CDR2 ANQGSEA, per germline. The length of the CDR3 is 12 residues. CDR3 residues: CSVEGPGYEQYF. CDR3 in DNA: TGCAGCGTTGAAGGTCCTGGCTACGAGCAGTACTTC.

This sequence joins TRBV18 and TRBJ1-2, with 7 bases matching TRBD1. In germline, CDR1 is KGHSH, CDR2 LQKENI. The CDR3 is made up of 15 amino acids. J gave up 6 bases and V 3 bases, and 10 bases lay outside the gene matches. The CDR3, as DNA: TGTGCCAGCTCACCCTCGGCACAGGGGTCCCATGGCTACACCTTC. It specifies CASSPSAQGSHGYTF.

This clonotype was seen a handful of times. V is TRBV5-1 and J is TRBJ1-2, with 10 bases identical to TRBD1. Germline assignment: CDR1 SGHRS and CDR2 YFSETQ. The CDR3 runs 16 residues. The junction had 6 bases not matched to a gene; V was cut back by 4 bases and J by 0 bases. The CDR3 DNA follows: TGCGCCAGCAGCCTGACAGGGGGCTATACTAACTATGGCTACACCTTC. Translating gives CASSLTGGYTNYGYTF.

CDR3 DNA: TGTGCCTGGAGCGCAGGGACTAGCGGAGTCGGGGAGACCCAGTACTTC. Translated, it gives CAWSAGTSGVGETQYF. The chain has TRBV30 and TRBJ2-5, with 11 bases fitting TRBD2. The CDR3 contains 16 residues. The germline V gene has CDR1 GTSNPN and CDR2 SVGIG (reference sequence). With 3 bases clipped from V and 5 bases from J, the junction kept 11 bases outside the gene matches.

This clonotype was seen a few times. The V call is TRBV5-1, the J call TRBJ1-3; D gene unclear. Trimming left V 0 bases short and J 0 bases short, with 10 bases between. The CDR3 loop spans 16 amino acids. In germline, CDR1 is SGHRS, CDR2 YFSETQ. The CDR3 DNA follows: TGCGCCAGCAGCTTGGATGAGGGAATCTCTGGAAACACCATATATTTT. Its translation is CASSLDEGISGNTIYF.